This T cell receptor (beta chain) is drawn from a study of regulatory T cells in long-lasting Graves disease. Findings and limits, study-wide: Persistent Graves' disease cases displayed lower TCR diversity than newly diagnosed ones. Favored usage of TRBV28, TRBJ1-2 and TRBJ2-5 was recorded in persistent disease.

Regarding time point: newly diagnosed GD, antithyroid drugs for less than 3 months. Preparation of the TCR library used RNA extracted from PBMCs. This clonotype was found a few times. No antigen is known for it. CDR3 regions were amplified by Arm-PCR using iRepertoire HTBI primers to build TCR beta libraries. TCRdb ran MiXCR on the multiplex PCR reads and lists one entry per CDR3 protein. The table records roughly 510,000 distinct CDR3 sequences, 15% to 20% of them present only once. Germline V lookup: CDR1 LGHDT, CDR2 YNNKEL (reference sequence). With 6 bases removed from V and 0 bases from J, the gap between germline ends came to 14 bases. The CDR3 has 16 residues. In addition, the sample was reused for a study of T cells in Graves' hyperthyroidism and ophthalmopathy.

The specimen comprised peripheral blood mononuclear cells (PBMCs), sampled at new diagnosis, from a patient treated with antithyroid drugs. The chain employs TRBV3-1 and TRBJ2-2; D gene ambiguous. The sequence was collected from a man aged 18 to 30 with Graves disease. The CDR3 is CASSLTPATNTGELFF. CDR3 nucleotides: TGTGCCAGCAGTCTAACGCCGGCCACGAACACCGGGGAGCTGTTTTTT.